This T cell receptor beta chain was recorded in a study of a mutant IDH1 vaccine in newly diagnosed glioma (dated by TCRdb to the early 2020s). Study-level background: Vaccination was initiated 4-6 weeks after radiotherapy alone, or concurrently with temozolomide cycles in the chemotherapy-containing groups. Visit V12 was the week-35 safety follow-up and visit V13 was the week-47 end of study. Six visits were used for peripheral blood collection: V03 (baseline), V05, V07, V10, V12 and V13. Before enrollment, most patients had been given radiochemotherapy with temozolomide as standard therapy, while the rest had received either radiotherapy alone or temozolomide alone. Longitudinal TCRB deep sequencing was done for some 25 treated patients, wherever samples were available for exploratory analyses. Of the 30 to 35 treated patients, approximately 62% were male and around 40% were female, and a mean age of approximately 40 years was recorded. Here is what the overall study found, with its caveats: PBMC samples for TCRB deep sequencing were selected based on availability. Immune responses induced by the vaccine were seen in 93.3% of patients across multiple MHC alleles. It was noted by the authors that analyses of patient blood samples could not be reproduced owing to sample limitations. Changes in the top peripheral T cell clonotypes picked up by TCRB sequencing did not appear to be linked to pseudoprogression.

The CDR3 spans 13 residues, from the cysteine through the phenylalanine. The retained sequence is limited to the CDR3, 39 bases, with the frame set at the first base. V is clipped by 6 bases and J by 10 bases, and the sequence between their germline boundaries is 17 bases long. From a lookup of the germline V gene, CDR1 and CDR2 are SNHLY and FYNNEI. Per the publication, the time point label means: week 47, end of study. Every vaccine dose consisted of 300 ug of a 20-mer mutant IDH1 peptide in Montanide, administered subcutaneously together with topical imiquimod. Patients were given eight vaccinations, in weeks 1, 3, 5, 7, 11, 15, 19 and 23, which matched visits V03 through V10. Newly diagnosed WHO grade 3 or 4 IDH1-mutant astrocytomas showing loss of nuclear ATRX were present in the donors. The samples were drawn from NOA16, a multicentre, single-arm, open-label phase I trial in Germany that tested a mutant IDH1 peptide vaccine in humans for the first time. Genomic DNA for TCRB sequencing was extracted from EDTA blood using the DNeasy Blood and Tissue Kit.

Comments on this clone: Its antigen target is currently unknown. No base-level quality is on record; no much larger clone is a single base apart.

The library was generated by the immunoSEQ multiplex PCR assay. Rearranged TCR beta chain sequences were amplified using the hsTCRB Kit according to the manufacturer's protocol. TCRB libraries were sequenced on an Illumina MiSeq. The paper's data handling went like this. The proprietary platform of the kit vendor was used for demultiplexing, trimming and gene mapping. In TCRdb, the immuneACCESS table is reduced to in-frame sequences with V and J assigned. These tables do not hold every clone; where another copy was compared, an unresolved V gene accounts for under half, and the others remain unexplained. V and J calls and clone size follow that table, whereas D and trimming were derived from the DNA. The sample table records some 25,000 clones; roughly 80% of these occur just once. About 4% of the sample is held by the ten biggest clonotypes.

Sequencing used PBMCs, obtained from a glioma patient whose treatment included an IDH1 peptide vaccine. The sequence was collected from a man in his forties with glioma. Some clones in this sample may be carry-over from other donors' samples. The rearranged segments are TRBV2 and TRBJ2-3; the D gene may be TRBD1 or TRBD2, since each aligns over 5 bases. The CDR3 amino acid sequence is: CASSRDPARAQYF. The DNA reads TGTGCCAGCAGCCGGGACCCAGCCCGGGCGCAGTATTTT.